The 7 T cell receptor beta chains in this list originate from one sample, sequenced in a study of blood T cell repertoires in COVID-19. The assay was immunoSEQ multiplex PCR, and TCRdb's table has in-frame clones only and misses some. The sample consists of about 220,000 clones, more than 65% of them appearing once. The sequenced material came from peripheral blood. These receptors originate from a woman younger than 45 who had recovered from COVID-19.

The chain joins TRBV5-4 to TRBJ2-1, with a possible D match to TRBD1 (6 bases). Germline CDR1 and CDR2: SGHNT and YYREEE (reference sequence). CDR3 length equals 14 residues. Trimming pared 8 bases from V and 5 bases from J, leaving 17 bases between. The CDR3 DNA follows: TGTGCCAGGAAACATTGGGGGCCTGACAATGAGCAGTTCTTC. Translated: CARKHWGPDNEQFF.

V usage is TRBV2 and J usage is TRBJ1-5; weak D call: TRBD1 (5 bases). V gave up 2 bases and J gave up 7 bases, with 15 bases separating them. This CDR3 region has 15 residues. Germline V gene data show CDR1 as SNHLY and CDR2 as FYNNEI. DNA of the CDR3: TGTGCCAGCAGTGAACTTGGGGCAGGTGAACAGCCCCAGCATTTT. Translating gives CASSELGAGEQPQHF.

This sequence joins TRBV7-3 and TRBJ2-1; 11 nucleotides align to TRBD2. The CDR3 loop spans 16 amino acids. CDR1 is SGHTA and CDR2 is FQGTGA in the germline V gene. The V and J ends lost 3 bases and 8 bases, in that order; junction bases with no gene match: 9. CDR3 loop: CASSLIRLAGNHEQFF. As DNA, the CDR3 is TGTGCCAGCAGCTTGATAAGACTAGCGGGAAACCATGAGCAGTTCTTC.

This chain uses TRBV28 with TRBJ2-1; a possible D gene is TRBD2 (5 bases). The CDR3 extends over 15 amino acids. CDR1 is MDHEN and CDR2 is SYDVKM in the germline V gene. Trimming removed 5 bases at V and 4 bases at J, with 15 bases between. The CDR3: CASSPGLPLYNEQFF. For the CDR3, the DNA is TGTGCCAGCAGTCCCGGACTCCCCCTATACAATGAGCAGTTCTTC.

This chain joins TRBV30 and TRBJ1-1; TRBD1 matches 8 bases. Germline CDR1 and CDR2: GTSNPN and SVGIG (reference sequence). With V trimmed by 5 bases and J by 5 bases, 4 bases remained unmatched. The CDR3 is made up of 12 amino acids. CDR3 sequence (DNA): TGTGCCTGGGGACAGGGTTTGACTGAAGCTTTCTTT. Its translation is CAWGQGLTEAFF.

The genes are TRBV5-1 and TRBJ2-1; 9 nucleotides line up with TRBD2. Losses at the gene ends were 4 bases for V and 5 bases for J; bases not matched to a gene: 13. CDR3 size: 17 residues. CDR1 and CDR2 from the germline V gene are SGHRS and YFSETQ. This chain's CDR3 is CASSPRGGGGRHNEQFF. The CDR3 coding sequence is TGCGCCAGCAGCCCCCGCGGGGGGGGAGGGCGGCACAATGAGCAGTTCTTC.

The gene calls are TRBV18 and TRBJ2-7, with 8 bases matching TRBD2. Germline assignment: CDR1 KGHSH and CDR2 LQKENI. The CDR3 consists of 14 residues. Trimming removed 2 bases from V and 5 bases from J; junction bases left unmatched: 5. The CDR3 sequence is CASSPSSGSNEQYF. The CDR3 bases are TGTGCCAGCTCACCATCGAGCGGGAGCAACGAGCAGTACTTC.